The 3 T cell receptor beta chains below all came from one sample that was sequenced in a study of cytomegalovirus exposure and HLA in healthy donors. 60 Vbeta and 13 Jbeta primers were used in PCR. Assay: immunoSEQ multiplex PCR; the TCRdb copy retains only in-frame clones and omits some. Counted here are roughly 120,000 clones, about 82% occurring once; the ten biggest clones make up less than 6.5%. Material for sequencing was PBMCs. The receptors here all came from a young man in good health and CMV-seronegative.

Only one count was recorded for this clone. The chain carries TRBV6-5 and TRBJ1-1; the D gene is possibly TRBD1 (5 bases). This CDR3 contains 14 residues. CDR1 and CDR2 (germline): MNHEY, SVGAGI. Trimming cost V 2 bases and J 3 bases, with 10 bases left between them. The CDR3: CASSYQGSDTEAFF. CDR3 coding DNA: TGTGCCAGCAGTTACCAGGGCTCGGACACTGAAGCTTTCTTT.

The chain uses TRBV5-1 and TRBJ2-5; 9 positions agree with TRBD2. Germline values: CDR1 SGHRS, CDR2 YFSETQ. Trimming cost V 5 bases and J 5 bases; bases outside gene matches: 13. CDR3 length equals 16 residues. CDR3 DNA: TGCGCCAGCAGTGCGTGGAGGTCTAGCGGGGCTGAGACCCAGTACTTC. This sequence encodes CASSAWRSSGAETQYF.

This sequence joins TRBV7-9 and TRBJ1-5, with D uncertain. Germline V gene data show CDR1 as SEHNR and CDR2 as FQNEAQ (reference sequence). The CDR3 is 15 residues long. The V end lost 8 bases, the J end lost 2 bases, and 16 bases lay between the germline ends. The CDR3 region has the DNA TGTGCCAGCTCCTCTAGCTGGAGGGGCAATCAGCCCCAGCATTTT. Translation gives CASSSSWRGNQPQHF. The whole variable domain, remainder taken from reference TRBV7-9 and TRBJ1-5, is DTGVSQNPRHKITKRGQNVTFRCDPISEHNRLYWYRQTLGQGPEFLTYFQNEAQLEKSRLLSDRFSAERPKGSFSTLEIQRTEQGDSAMYLCASSSSWRGNQPQHFGDGTRLSIL.